One and the same sample provided the 20 T cell receptor beta chains below, sequenced in a study of T cells expressing NK-cell markers. TCRdb reprocessed the 5' RACE reads, keeping one entry per CDR3 protein, no DNA. Seen in this sample are 300,000 to 450,000 distinct CDR3 sequences; the ten most common clones hold around 5.2%. Sample: blood T cells: a sorted CD56 or NKG2C T cell subset, CD4+ or CD8+ T cells, or bulk PBMC T cells (not recorded which). The origin of the receptors is a man aged 18-70 years in good health.

This chain connects TRBV5-1 to TRBJ1-6; TCRdb's D call, TRBD1, is unchecked because there is no DNA. This CDR3 is built from 17 residues. Germline CDR1 reads SGHRS; CDR2 reads YFSETQ. This CDR3 is CASSLAGGVSSNSPLHF.

The CDR3 sequence is CASNLLGATTGELFF. The chain is built from TRBV7-9 and TRBJ2-2; the TCRdb call, TRBD1, lacks DNA for checking. Germline V gene data show CDR1 as SEHNR and CDR2 as FQNEAQ (reference sequence). This CDR3 is 15 amino acids long. Drawing the rest from reference TRBV7-9 and TRBJ2-2, the complete variable domain is DTGVSQNPRHKITKRGQNVTFRCDPISEHNRLYWYRQTLGQGPEFLTYFQNEAQLEKSRLLSDRFSAERPKGSFSTLEIQRTEQGDSAMYLCASNLLGATTGELFFGEGSRLTVL.

The chain employs TRBV28 and TRBJ2-3; the D call of TRBD2 rests on TCRdb alone, since no DNA is present to check it. CDR1 is MDHEN and CDR2 is SYDVKM in the germline V gene. The CDR3 runs to 19 residues. The CDR3 protein is CASSPTWTVAGINTDTQYF.

V usage is TRBV12-3 or TRBV12-4 and J usage is TRBJ2-1; as DNA is missing, the TRBD1 call by TCRdb cannot be tested. The CDR3 consists of 13 residues. CDR3 residues: CASSSWGGDEQFF.

This sequence joins TRBV6-5 and TRBJ1-2. Germline lookup yields CDR1 MNHEY and CDR2 SVGAGI. The CDR3 runs to 17 residues. CDR3 amino acids: CASSYLPYSRDGYGYTF.

This chain connects TRBV29-1 to TRBJ2-2; TCRdb calls TRBD1, which cannot be checked without DNA. The CDR3 is made up of 13 amino acids. Germline CDR1 is SQVTM and CDR2 is ANQGSEA. This CDR3 reads CSVGTGGSGELFF.

This rearrangement joins TRBV7-9 to TRBJ1-5; TCRdb indicates TRBD1, and absent DNA this call remains unverified. The CDR3 loop spans 13 amino acids. CDR1 is SEHNR and CDR2 is FQNEAQ in the germline V gene (reference sequence). CDR3 in amino acids: CASSYGGSQPQHF. The full variable domain, completed using reference TRBV7-9 and TRBJ1-5, is DTGVSQNPRHKITKRGQNVTFRCDPISEHNRLYWYRQTLGQGPEFLTYFQNEAQLEKSRLLSDRFSAERPKGSFSTLEIQRTEQGDSAMYLCASSYGGSQPQHFGDGTRLSIL.

The chain carries TRBV7-6 and TRBJ2-7; the D call from TCRdb, TRBD2, cannot be confirmed without DNA. Germline V gene data show CDR1 as SGHVS and CDR2 as FNYEAQ. The CDR3 is made up of 16 amino acids. CDR3 protein: CASSLATSGGTYEQYF. Full variable domain (remainder filled in from reference TRBV7-6 and TRBJ2-7): GAGVSQSPRYKVTKRGQDVALRCDPISGHVSLYWYRQALGQGPEFLTYFNYEAQQDKSGLPNDRFSAERPEGSISTLTIQRTEQRDSAMYRCASSLATSGGTYEQYFGPGTRLTVT.

The CDR3 spells CASSLRRVTSTDTQYF. The chain combines TRBV27 with TRBJ2-3; TCRdb reports TRBD1, a call that lacks DNA to check it against. The CDR3 runs 16 residues. The germline V gene encodes CDR1 MNHEY and CDR2 SMNVEV (reference sequence).

This chain connects TRBV7-2 to TRBJ1-2; TCRdb outputs TRBD1, but without DNA this stays unchecked. Germline V lookup: CDR1 SGHTA, CDR2 FQGNSA. The CDR3 runs to 14 residues. CDR3 region: CASGGGDGNYGYTF.

This sequence joins TRBV11-2 and TRBJ2-5. This CDR3 is 13 amino acids long. The V gene's germline CDR1 is SGHAT and CDR2 FQNNGV. CDR3: CASSLLGQETQYF.

V usage is TRBV20-1 and J usage is TRBJ2-3; TCRdb's D call of TRBD2 is untestable without DNA. This CDR3 spans 14 amino acids. Germline values: CDR1 DFQATT, CDR2 SNEGSKA (reference sequence). CDR3 amino acids: CSAQSGRYTDTQYF.

J is TRBJ2-7 and V is TRBV30; TCRdb's assignment of TRBD1 cannot be checked, as there is no DNA. This CDR3 is 13 amino acids long. Per germline, CDR1 GTSNPN and CDR2 SVGIG (reference sequence). The CDR3 is CAWAWAGAFQQYF. Full variable domain (rest looked up from reference TRBV30 and TRBJ2-7): SQTIHQWPATLVQPVGSPLSLECTVEGTSNPNLYWYRQAAGRGLQLLFYSVGIGQISSEVPQNLSASRPQDRQFILSSKKLLLSDSGFYLCAWAWAGAFQQYFGPGTRLTVT.

The genes are TRBV20-1 and TRBJ1-6; TCRdb calls TRBD1, which cannot be checked without DNA. The germline CDR1 and CDR2 sequences are DFQATT and SNEGSKA (reference sequence). The CDR3 extends over 12 amino acids. CDR3 region: CSAGGNNSPLHF.

V and J are TRBV3-1 and TRBJ1-5; TCRdb returns TRBD1, unconfirmable since there is no DNA. The CDR3 has 15 residues. The germline V gene has CDR1 LGHDT and CDR2 YNNKEL (reference sequence). The CDR3 loop is CASSQDPGAYQPQHF. Based on the CDR3 plus reference TRBV3-1 and TRBJ1-5, the full variable domain is DTAVSQTPKYLVTQMGNDKSIKCEQNLGHDTMYWYKQDSKKFLKIMFSYNNKELIINETVPNRFSPKSPDKAHLNLHINSLELGDSAVYFCASSQDPGAYQPQHFGDGTRLSIL.

V and J are TRBV12-3 or TRBV12-4 and TRBJ1-5; TCRdb indicates TRBD1, and absent DNA this call remains unverified. The CDR3 covers 16 residues. The CDR3 loop reads CASSFARTGSNQPQHF.

The V gene is TRBV29-1, the J gene TRBJ1-1; TCRdb outputs TRBD1, but without DNA this stays unchecked. CDR1 is SQVTM and CDR2 is ANQGSEA in the germline V gene. This CDR3 is built from 14 residues. The CDR3 sequence: CSALPWTGSTEAFF.

The chain combines TRBV7-2 with TRBJ2-1; TCRdb indicates TRBD1, and absent DNA this call remains unverified. This CDR3 contains 13 residues. Germline V CDR1 and CDR2: SGHTA, FQGNSA. CDR3 in amino acids: CASRGGMNNEQFF.

The chain combines TRBV7-8 with TRBJ2-1; without DNA, the TCRdb call of TRBD1 cannot be checked. Germline V gene lookup returns CDR1 SGHVS and CDR2 FQNEAQ. The CDR3 extends over 17 amino acids. This CDR3 is CASSLGRAGAAANEQFF.

The chain employs TRBV5-1 and TRBJ1-2. The germline CDR1 and CDR2 sequences are SGHRS and YFSETQ. The length of the CDR3 is 16 residues. CDR3: CASSGARDGTNYGYTF.